This T cell receptor (beta chain) originates from a study of shared clonotypes between healthy human individuals. V shed 7 bases, J shed 3 bases, and the junction held 15 bases outside the gene matches. The CDR3 has 17 amino acids. The V gene's germline CDR1 is WNHNN and CDR2 SYGVQD (reference sequence). The study, taken as a whole, reports: Read depth was anticipated to influence clonotype sharing among donors.

Study donors comprised healthy, HIV-negative adults devoid of recent acute infection or vaccination. About 90 million PBMCs supplied genomic DNA for unsorted samples. Generated by immunoSEQ multiplex PCR, the TCRdb table keeps only in-frame clones and is missing some. The repertoire holds some 490,000 clones, with over 70% as singletons. To note about this clone: Antigen unknown.

The clonotype originates from a woman aged 40 to 55 in good health. Some clones in this sample may be carry-over from other donors' samples. The V call is TRBV10-1, the J call TRBJ2-7; TRBD2 aligns across 10 bases. Sample: PBMCs. Here the CDR3 reads CASNDWLAGVVDYEQYF. The CDR3, as DNA: TGCGCCAGCAATGATTGGCTAGCGGGAGTTGTGGACTACGAGCAGTACTTC.